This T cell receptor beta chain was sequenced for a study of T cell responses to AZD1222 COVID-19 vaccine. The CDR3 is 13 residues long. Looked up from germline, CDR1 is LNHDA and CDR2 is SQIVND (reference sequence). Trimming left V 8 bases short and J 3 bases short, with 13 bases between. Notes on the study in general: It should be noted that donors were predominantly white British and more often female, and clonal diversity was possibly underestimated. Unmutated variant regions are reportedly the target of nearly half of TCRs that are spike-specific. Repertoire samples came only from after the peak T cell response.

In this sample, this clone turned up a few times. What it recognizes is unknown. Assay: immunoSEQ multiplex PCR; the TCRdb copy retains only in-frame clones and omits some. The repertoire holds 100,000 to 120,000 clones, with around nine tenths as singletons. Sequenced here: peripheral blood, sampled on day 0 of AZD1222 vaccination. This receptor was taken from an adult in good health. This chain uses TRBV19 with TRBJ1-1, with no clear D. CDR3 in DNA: TGTGCCAGTGGGCGTGGAAGGGACACTGAAGCTTTCTTT. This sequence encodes CASGRGRDTEAFF.